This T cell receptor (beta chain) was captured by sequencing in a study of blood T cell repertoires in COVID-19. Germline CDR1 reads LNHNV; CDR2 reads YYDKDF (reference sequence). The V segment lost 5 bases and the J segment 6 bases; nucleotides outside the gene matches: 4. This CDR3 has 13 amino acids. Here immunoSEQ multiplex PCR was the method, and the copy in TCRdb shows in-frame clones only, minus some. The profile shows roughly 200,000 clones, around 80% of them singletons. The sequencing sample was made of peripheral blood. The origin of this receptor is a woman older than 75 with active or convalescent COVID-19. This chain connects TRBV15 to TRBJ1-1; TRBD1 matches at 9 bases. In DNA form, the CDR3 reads TGTGCCACCAGCGGACAGGGGTTCGCTGAAGCTTTCTTT. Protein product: CATSGQGFAEAFF.